This T cell receptor (beta chain) was retrieved from a study of Ad26.COV2.S vaccination and SARS-CoV-2 variants. Study as a whole: A COV1001 Ad26.COV2.S trial-arm participant provided the sample.

Noted treatment: about 20 received Ad26.COV2.S at low or high dose, single or two shots; a few received placebo; per-sample allocation not given. Day 63 after the first injection of vaccine or placebo was the sampling time. Vaccine was an Ad26 vector expressing Wuhan-strain SARS-CoV-2 spike. CDR1 is SGHTA and CDR2 is FQGTGA in the germline V gene. V dropped 2 bases and J dropped 3 bases, with 5 bases sitting between them. The CDR3 loop spans 13 amino acids. TCRdb's table, derived via immunoSEQ multiplex PCR, lists solely in-frame clones and lacks some. Of more than 300,000 clones in the sample, roughly 80% were seen once.

The chain employs TRBV7-3 and TRBJ2-1, with unresolved D. This receptor was taken from a person aged 18 to 65 who received the Ad26.COV2.S COVID-19 vaccine or a placebo. The input for sequencing was peripheral blood, taken in a trial of Ad26.COV2.S vaccine versus placebo. The CDR3 nucleotides read TGTGCCAGCAGCTTATTCGGCTACAATGAGCAGTTCTTC. Amino acid sequence: CASSLFGYNEQFF.